These 23 T cell receptor beta chains were sequenced from one sample in a study of vaccination and CD4 T cells after COVID-19. The Oncomine TCR Beta short-read assay was applied to DNA of cultured CD4+ T cells. MiXCR, run by TCRdb on the PCR reads, gives a single entry per CDR3 protein. The sample shows 6,500 to 7,500 distinct CDR3 sequences, around 48% of them seen only once. Treatment defined: roughly ten-day PBMC culture with coronavirus spike peptide pools or control peptides (ViraFEST assay). Unexposed donor CD4+ T cells predated the COVID-19 pandemic, collected 2011-2018. No antigen is known for these receptors. Sequencing was done on a sample of CD4+ T cells from blood, cultured in vitro. These receptor sequences come from a human donor in good health.

This chain links TRBV19 with TRBJ2-1, with unresolved D. V gave up 3 bases and J gave up 4 bases, with 16 bases separating them. CDR3 length: 16 residues. The V gene's germline CDR1 is LNHDA and CDR2 SQIVND (reference sequence). The CDR3 reads CASSMDDASRYNEQFF. CDR3 DNA: TGTGCCAGTAGTATGGACGACGCAAGTCGATACAATGAGCAGTTCTTC.

The chain combines TRBV7-2 with TRBJ1-5; 7 bases line up with TRBD1. This CDR3 region has 17 residues. Germline CDR1 is SGHTA and CDR2 is FQGNSA. V was clipped by 0 bases and J by 7 bases; unmatched bases: 12. CDR3 protein: CASSLAALTGAGQPQHF. The CDR3, as DNA: TGTGCCAGCAGCTTAGCCGCCTTAACAGGGGCCGGCCAGCCCCAGCATTTT.

This chain connects TRBV27 to TRBJ1-5; 7 bases align to TRBD1. CDR3 length equals 15 residues. The trim removed 6 bases at V and 1 base at J, leaving 6 bases unmatched. Germline lookup yields CDR1 MNHEY and CDR2 SMNVEV (reference sequence). CDR3: CASSRQGGSNQPQHF. The CDR3, as DNA: TGTGCCAGCAGCCGACAGGGTGGGAGCAATCAGCCCCAGCATTTT.

V is TRBV6-2 or TRBV6-3 and J is TRBJ2-5; maybe TRBD1 (6 bases). V was pared by 6 bases and J by 0 bases, with 17 bases between. The CDR3 runs 16 residues. CDR1 and CDR2 from the germline V gene are MNHEY and SVGEGT. DNA of the CDR3: TGTGCCAGCAGGCTCCTGGGGGCCCAGTACCAAGAGACCCAGTACTTC. Translation: CASRLLGAQYQETQYF.

This rearrangement joins TRBV7-8 to TRBJ1-5; D possibly corresponds to TRBD1 (5 bases). The germline V gene encodes CDR1 SGHVS and CDR2 FQNEAQ. The CDR3 contains 13 residues. V lost 2 bases and J 7 bases, leaving 9 bases between the germline ends. CDR3 loop: CASSLRGEQPQHF. CDR3 nucleotides: TGTGCCAGCAGCTTAAGGGGAGAGCAGCCCCAGCATTTT.

The CDR3 sequence is CASSVAQGASGSGTDTQYF. For the CDR3, the DNA is TGTGCCAGCTCCGTCGCCCAGGGGGCAAGCGGGAGCGGGACAGATACGCAGTATTTT. The chain is built from TRBV18 and TRBJ2-3; the D gene could be TRBD1 or TRBD2 (8 bases each). This CDR3 is 19 amino acids long. V lost 6 bases and J 3 bases, leaving 28 bases between the germline ends. Germline values: CDR1 KGHSH, CDR2 LQKENI.

The chain recombines TRBV12-3 or TRBV12-4 with TRBJ2-7, with 7 bases matching TRBD2. With 8 bases clipped from V and 10 bases from J, the junction kept 8 bases outside the gene matches. The CDR3 loop spans 11 amino acids. CDR3 protein: CASRGETSQYF. CDR3 in DNA: TGTGCCAGCCGTGGGGAGACTAGCCAGTACTTC.

The rearrangement uses TRBV9 and TRBJ2-7; the D gene is possibly TRBD2 (6 bases). The CDR3 length is 14 residues. Germline lookup yields CDR1 SGDLS and CDR2 YYNGEE. Deletions cut 0 bases from V and 1 base from J, with 8 bases between. This CDR3 is CASSVGSGSYEQYF. The CDR3 DNA reads as TGTGCCAGCAGCGTAGGGAGCGGGTCCTACGAGCAGTACTTC.

This clonotype turned up a few times. The V gene is TRBV20-1, the J gene TRBJ2-1, with 10 bases that match TRBD2. The CDR3 totals 20 residues. J lost 6 bases, V lost 4 bases, and 24 bases had no gene match. The germline gives CDR1 DFQATT, CDR2 SNEGSKA (reference sequence). CDR3 nucleotide sequence: TGCAGTGCTATCTCCCCTCGGAGACTAGCGGGCCTAGGGGGGTCCAATGAGCAGTTCTTC. This encodes CSAISPRRLAGLGGSNEQFF.

This chain links TRBV5-4 with TRBJ2-3; D may match TRBD1 or TRBD2 (5 bases each). This CDR3 has 18 amino acids. V lost 2 bases to trimming and J lost 3 bases, with 22 bases between them. Germline V gene data show CDR1 as SGHNT and CDR2 as YYREEE (reference sequence). The CDR3 is CASSFDALGEFTTDTQYF. For the CDR3, the DNA is TGTGCCAGCAGCTTTGACGCGTTGGGGGAGTTCACAACAGATACGCAGTATTTT.

The chain combines TRBV6-1 with TRBJ2-3; 7 positions match TRBD1. V lost 7 bases and J lost 5; bases outside the gene matches: 12. Germline CDR1 reads MNHNS; CDR2 reads SASEGT. The CDR3 runs 15 residues. The CDR3 here is CASMDPRGLLDTQYF. The CDR3 nucleotides are TGTGCCAGCATGGATCCGAGGGGGCTTCTAGATACGCAGTATTTT.

CDR3 sequence (DNA): TGCAGTGCTAGCCGGGATGGGGTTAACTATGGCTACACCTTC. The encoded protein is CSASRDGVNYGYTF. This sequence joins TRBV20-1 and TRBJ1-2; D gene unclear. CDR1 DFQATT and CDR2 SNEGSKA come from the germline V gene (reference sequence). The CDR3 is 14 amino acids. Between the trimmed V and J ends, which lost 3 bases and 1 base, there was a span of 12 bases.

The chain recombines TRBV6-2 or TRBV6-3 with TRBJ1-1, with a possible D match to TRBD1 (5 bases). CDR1 MNHEY and CDR2 SVGEGT come from the germline V gene. The CDR3 is 15 residues long. V dropped 0 bases and J dropped 4 bases, with 12 bases sitting between them. The CDR3 nucleotides are TGTGCCAGCAGTTACTCATATAGGGGATCCACTGAAGCTTTCTTT. Protein: CASSYSYRGSTEAFF.

The chain is built from TRBV7-2 and TRBJ1-3; D is unresolved. The germline gives CDR1 SGHTA, CDR2 FQGNSA. This CDR3 comprises 14 residues. V lost 4 bases and J 3 bases, leaving 10 bases between the germline ends. CDR3: CASSSGGGGNTIYF. The CDR3, as DNA: TGTGCCAGCAGCTCGGGAGGTGGTGGAAACACCATATATTTT.

The V gene is TRBV25-1, the J gene TRBJ1-6; D is uncertain. The CDR3 covers 11 residues. CDR1 and CDR2 (germline): MGHDK, SYGVNS. The V gene lost 3 bases and the J gene lost 14 bases, with 8 bases spanning the gap. The CDR3 loop reads CASSEGSTLHF. The CDR3, as DNA: TGTGCCAGCAGTGAGGGGTCGACCCTCCACTTT.

The chain links TRBV19 to TRBJ1-1; D is ambiguous. CDR3 length: 15 residues. Germline V gene data show CDR1 as LNHDA and CDR2 as SQIVND (reference sequence). V lost 0 bases and J 4 bases, leaving 12 bases between the germline ends. As DNA, the CDR3 is TGTGCCAGTAGTATAGAACGGTTTGTCGGCACTGAAGCTTTCTTT. This codes for CASSIERFVGTEAFF.

CDR3 residues: CASSQGVYGYTF. CDR3 DNA: TGCGCCAGCAGTCAAGGTGTCTATGGCTACACCTTC. The V gene is TRBV23-1, the J gene TRBJ1-2; unclear D gene. TRBV23-1 is assigned to the ORF class and has an uncertain function. This CDR3 contains 12 residues. The V end was cut by 2 bases, the J end by 4 bases, with 5 bases between.

This clonotype was recorded a few times. This chain joins TRBV7-8 and TRBJ2-2; D is perhaps TRBD1 (5 bases). CDR1 and CDR2 from the germline V gene are SGHVS and FQNEAQ. This CDR3 spans 16 amino acids. V lost 5 bases to trimming and J lost 0 bases, with 13 bases between them. CDR3: CASSPEQVSNTGELFF. The CDR3 region has the DNA TGTGCCAGCAGCCCCGAACAGGTGTCGAACACCGGGGAGCTGTTTTTT.

This chain links TRBV30 with TRBJ2-3; D uncertain. This CDR3 is built from 13 residues. CDR1 and CDR2 (germline): GTSNPN, SVGIG (reference sequence). V gave up 5 bases and J gave up 1 base, with 10 bases separating them. CDR3 amino acids: CAWALVGTDTQYF. In DNA, the CDR3 is TGTGCCTGGGCCCTGGTCGGCACAGATACGCAGTATTTT.

This rearrangement joins TRBV10-2 to TRBJ2-5; D unresolved. V was pared by 4 bases and J by 2 bases, with 5 bases between. The CDR3 sequence is 12 residues long. Germline V gene lookup returns CDR1 WSHSY and CDR2 SAAADI. The DNA for the CDR3 is TGCGCCAGCAGTGCCTTACAAGAGACCCAGTACTTC. It yields the protein CASSALQETQYF.

CDR3 residues: CSARQYSNQPQHF. The CDR3 DNA is TGCAGTGCACGTCAGTATAGCAATCAGCCCCAGCATTTT. This sequence joins TRBV20-1 and TRBJ1-5; D is undetermined. CDR3 length equals 13 residues. Germline CDR1 and CDR2: DFQATT and SNEGSKA (reference sequence). Trimming removed 6 bases at V and 0 bases at J, with 9 bases between.

The rearrangement links TRBV19 to TRBJ2-7, with TRBD1 identical over 7 bases. J gave up 3 bases and V 4 bases, and 0 bases lay outside the gene matches. Germline V gene sequence: CDR1 LNHDA, CDR2 SQIVND (reference sequence). CDR3 length: 12 amino acids. DNA for the CDR3: TGTGCCAGTAGTAGGGACAGCTACGAGCAGTACTTC. Its translation is CASSRDSYEQYF.

This clonotype came up a few times. The CDR3 is CASSLGDSQETQYF. The CDR3 coding sequence is TGCGCCAGCAGCCTAGGGGACAGTCAAGAGACCCAGTACTTC. The rearrangement joins TRBV5-1 to TRBJ2-5; 7 positions match TRBD1. This CDR3 comprises 14 residues. CDR1 and CDR2 (germline): SGHRS, YFSETQ. The trim removed 4 bases at V and 2 bases at J, leaving 5 bases unmatched.